The 30 T cell receptor beta chains below come from one sample, sequenced in a study of T-cell memory formation after mild COVID-19. A single record per CDR3 protein comes from TCRdb applying MiXCR to the 5' RACE reads. The data show roughly 600,000 distinct CDR3 sequences, with approximately 19% seen just once and around 11% held by the top ten. The sample was PBMCs or a T cell subset sorted from them (not recorded which). The receptors originated from an adult woman who had mild COVID-19 (a few samples of this study predate the infection). Cell type and time point are not known.

This clonotype has only a few counts. V gene TRBV29-1 combines with J gene TRBJ2-1; TRBD2 agrees at 9 bases. The CDR3 extends over 13 amino acids. CDR1 and CDR2 from the germline V gene are SQVTM and ANQGSEA. The V segment lost 5 bases and the J segment 6 bases; nucleotides outside the gene matches: 5. The CDR3 bases are TGCAGCGTTCAGGGACTAGCACGCAATGAGCAGTTCTTC. Translated: CSVQGLARNEQFF.

The chain couples TRBV5-5 to TRBJ1-6, with a tentative D call TRBD1 (6 bases). The germline CDR1 and CDR2 sequences are SGHKS and YYEKEE (reference sequence). Between the trimmed V and J ends, which lost 0 bases and 10 bases, there was a span of 14 bases. There are 15 residues in the CDR3. CDR3 residues: CASSLGQVLGSPLHF. CDR3 bases: TGTGCCAGCAGCTTGGGACAGGTCTTAGGGTCACCCCTCCACTTT.

This clonotype was seen more than once but under ten times. V is TRBV5-1 and J is TRBJ2-5, with a tentative D call TRBD2 (7 bases). Germline-derived CDR1 and CDR2 are SGHRS and YFSETQ. The CDR3 runs to 15 residues. Trimming left V 0 bases short and J 3 bases short, with 12 bases between. The CDR3 here is CASSLAREGEETQYF. The CDR3 DNA reads TGCGCCAGCAGCTTGGCCAGGGAGGGGGAAGAGACCCAGTACTTC.

This clonotype was detected only a few times. The chain is built from TRBV24-1 and TRBJ2-3; TRBD2 aligns across 13 bases. The CDR3 has 19 residues. V lost 2 bases and J lost 4; bases outside the gene matches: 11. Germline V gives CDR1 KGHDR, CDR2 SFDVKD. CDR3 nucleotide sequence: TGTGCCACCAGTGATTCCCTGACTAGCGGGGGGCCTCTCGCAGATACGCAGTATTTT. Encoded protein: CATSDSLTSGGPLADTQYF.

The V and J genes are TRBV6-6 and TRBJ2-7; D ambiguous. The V gene's germline CDR1 is MNHNY and CDR2 SVGAGI (reference sequence). Trimming took off 2 bases at V and 4 bases at J, with 6 bases between the two ends. CDR3 size: 12 residues. The CDR3 region has the DNA TGTGCCAGCAGTTACGAGGTTTACGAGCAGTACTTC. Translation: CASSYEVYEQYF.

The chain couples TRBV20-1 to TRBJ2-5; D might be TRBD2 (6 bases). The V gene's germline CDR1 is DFQATT and CDR2 SNEGSKA (reference sequence). The CDR3 consists of 14 residues. Trimming pared 0 bases from V and 4 bases from J, leaving 12 bases between. The DNA for the CDR3 is TGCAGTGCTAGAGATCTGATAGCGGTAGAGACCCAGTACTTC. This sequence encodes CSARDLIAVETQYF.

The chain couples TRBV7-3 to TRBJ2-2, with 7 bases matching TRBD1. V was clipped by 2 bases and J by 1 base; unmatched bases: 1. This CDR3 comprises 15 residues. Germline V CDR1 and CDR2: SGHTA, FQGTGA. The CDR3: CASSLGQENTGELFF. The DNA of the CDR3 is TGTGCCAGCAGCTTAGGACAGGAGAACACCGGGGAGCTGTTTTTT.

The V call is TRBV29-1, the J call TRBJ2-3; 9 bases line up with TRBD2. CDR1 is SQVTM, CDR2 ANQGSEA, per germline. The CDR3 has 14 residues. After removal of 6 bases from V and 4 bases from J, the junction contained 8 bases not matched to a gene. The CDR3 sequence: CSVDLAGSPDTQYF. The DNA of the CDR3 is TGCAGCGTCGACCTAGCGGGAAGTCCAGATACGCAGTATTTT.

The chain has TRBV21-1 and TRBJ2-7; TRBD2, the D gene given by the table, was not confirmed from the DNA. TRBV21-1 is shown as a pseudogene. The CDR3 contains 15 residues. The CDR3 DNA reads TGTGCCAGCAGCAAAGAAGGGCCCACCCCCTACGAGCAGTACTTC. Residues: CASSKEGPTPYEQYF.

This clonotype showed up just a few times. This chain links TRBV25-1 with TRBJ1-4; D may be TRBD1 (6 bases). The V end lost 4 bases, the J end lost 5 bases, and 14 bases lay between the germline ends. The CDR3 is made up of 15 amino acids. Germline values: CDR1 MGHDK, CDR2 SYGVNS. The CDR3 DNA reads TGTGCCAGCAGTGCCGGACGGGGGCCAAATGAAAAACTGTTTTTT. Residues: CASSAGRGPNEKLFF.

This clonotype was counted a few times. This chain links TRBV5-1 with TRBJ2-7; no reliable D call. Germline CDR1 and CDR2: SGHRS and YFSETQ. The V gene lost 0 bases and the J gene lost 2 bases, with 6 bases spanning the gap. This CDR3 comprises 13 residues. CDR3 sequence reads: CASSLGHPYEQYF. CDR3 coding DNA: TGCGCCAGCAGCTTGGGACACCCCTACGAGCAGTACTTC.

V gene TRBV2 combines with J gene TRBJ2-3; TRBD1 matches 8 bases. The CDR3 has 14 residues. Germline CDR1 is SNHLY and CDR2 is FYNNEI. Losses at the gene ends were 7 bases for V and 5 bases for J; bases not matched to a gene: 8. The CDR3 sequence is CASISGQGLDTQYF. CDR3 nucleotides: TGTGCCAGCATCTCTGGACAGGGATTAGATACGCAGTATTTT.

This clonotype has only a few counts. The rearrangement joins TRBV20-1 to TRBJ2-3; D perhaps matches TRBD1 (6 bases). Germline CDR1 is DFQATT and CDR2 is SNEGSKA (reference sequence). This CDR3 comprises 15 residues. The V end lost 0 bases, the J end lost 0 bases, and 10 bases lay between the germline ends. CDR3 DNA sequence: TGCAGTGCTAGAGATTACAGGGACAGCACAGATACGCAGTATTTT. Amino acid sequence: CSARDYRDSTDTQYF.

This clonotype showed up many times. The chain couples TRBV12-3 or TRBV12-4 to TRBJ2-1; 7 nucleotides align to TRBD2. The CDR3 has 15 residues. The junction had 6 bases not matched to a gene; V was cut back by 1 base and J by 6 bases. CDR3 loop: CASSLGAGTINEQFF. The CDR3 DNA follows: TGTGCCAGCAGTTTAGGAGCGGGGACGATCAATGAGCAGTTCTTC.

The chain is built from TRBV10-3 and TRBJ2-6; D perhaps matches TRBD1 (6 bases). CDR1 is ENHRY and CDR2 is SYGVKD in the germline V gene. V shed 5 bases and J shed 2 bases, with 10 bases lying between them. The CDR3 is 15 amino acids. CDR3 nucleotide sequence: TGTGCCATCAGTCAGGGGAGCACTGGGGCCAACGTCCTGACTTTC. This encodes CAISQGSTGANVLTF.

There are many counts of this clonotype. This rearrangement joins TRBV2 to TRBJ2-1; D is uncertain. There are 13 residues in the CDR3. Per germline, CDR1 SNHLY and CDR2 FYNNEI. V lost 3 bases, J lost 6 bases, and 9 bases lay in between. The chain's CDR3 is CASSDNSLNEQFF. CDR3 bases: TGTGCCAGCAGTGATAATTCACTCAATGAGCAGTTCTTC.

This clonotype was counted at least ten times. This sequence joins TRBV12-3 or TRBV12-4 and TRBJ2-5; 8 bases fit TRBD1. Germline trimming cut 3 bases from V and 5 bases from J; bases unmatched to any gene: 2. This CDR3 spans 13 amino acids. CDR3 sequence: CASSLNRGETQYF. In DNA, the CDR3 is TGTGCCAGCAGTTTGAACAGGGGGGAGACCCAGTACTTC.

This clonotype was detected a few times. V usage is TRBV11-3 and J usage is TRBJ2-1, with a possible D match to TRBD2 (6 bases). CDR3 length: 12 amino acids. Germline lookup yields CDR1 SGHNT and CDR2 YENEEA. Deletions cut 0 bases from V and 9 bases from J, with 6 bases between. The DNA of the CDR3 is TGTGCCAGCAGCTTAGAGGGGGGTGAGCAGTTCTTC. It encodes CASSLEGGEQFF.

This clonotype appeared a few times. This chain connects TRBV10-3 to TRBJ2-3, with TRBD2 matching over 11 bases. The CDR3 extends over 14 amino acids. Germline-derived CDR1 and CDR2 are ENHRY and SYGVKD. J lost 2 bases, V lost 10 bases, and 5 bases had no gene match. The chain's CDR3 is CATLAGGDTDTQYF. The CDR3 DNA is TGTGCCACCCTAGCGGGAGGTGACACAGATACGCAGTATTTT.

This clonotype has a count of ten or more. The chain recombines TRBV10-3 with TRBJ2-6, with D perhaps matching TRBD2 (5 bases). The ends were cut back, 6 bases at V and 2 bases at J, with 8 bases in the middle. From germline, CDR1 is ENHRY and CDR2 SYGVKD. The length of the CDR3 is 14 residues. The CDR3 region is CAISGVAGANVLTF. The CDR3 nucleotides read TGTGCCATCAGCGGGGTCGCTGGGGCCAACGTCCTGACTTTC.

The chain recombines TRBV7-9 with TRBJ2-7; D unresolved. Germline CDR1 SEHNR, CDR2 FQNEAQ (reference sequence). The V gene lost 3 bases and the J gene lost 7 bases, with 10 bases spanning the gap. There are 12 residues in the CDR3. CDR3 loop: CASSLTIGEQYF. CDR3 nucleotides: TGTGCCAGCAGCTTGACCATCGGGGAGCAGTACTTC.

This clonotype was observed a few times. The chain uses TRBV12-3 or TRBV12-4 and TRBJ1-5, with 7 bases lining up with TRBD1. The V and J ends lost 6 bases and 1 base, in that order; junction bases with no gene match: 6. CDR3 length: 15 residues. The CDR3 nucleotides read TGTGCCAGCAGGAAACAGGGGACAAGCAATCAGCCCCAGCATTTT. It is translated as CASRKQGTSNQPQHF.

This clonotype was counted between two and nine times. V gene TRBV7-9 combines with J gene TRBJ2-2; a weak D match, TRBD2 (6 bases). The CDR3 has 16 residues. Germline CDR1 and CDR2: SEHNR and FQNEAQ (reference sequence). V was trimmed by 5 bases and J by 5 bases, leaving 18 bases between them. The CDR3 DNA reads TGTGCCAGCAGCCCCATGGAGGGGACTTTTACCGGGGAGCTGTTTTTT. This gives the protein CASSPMEGTFTGELFF.

This clonotype has more than one count but fewer than ten. The chain employs TRBV4-2 and TRBJ2-1, with D possibly being TRBD2 (6 bases). The CDR3 runs 14 residues. Germline lookup yields CDR1 LGHNA and CDR2 YNFKEQ. The ends were cut back, 0 bases at V and 15 bases at J, with 18 bases in the middle. CDR3 in amino acids: CASSQDLRGTSWFF. CDR3 DNA sequence: TGTGCCAGCAGCCAAGATCTCCGCGGGACGTCTTGGTTCTTC.

This chain joins TRBV9 and TRBJ2-2; D is ambiguous. CDR3 length equals 14 residues. Germline-derived CDR1 and CDR2 are SGDLS and YYNGEE. Trimming stripped 4 bases from V and 4 bases from J, with 11 bases between. The chain's CDR3 is CASSPHLGTGELFF. The CDR3 DNA reads as TGTGCCAGCAGCCCCCACTTGGGCACCGGGGAGCTGTTTTTT.

CDR3 residues: CASSPTTSGANVLTF. The CDR3 region has the DNA TGTGCCAGCAGCCCCACGACCTCTGGGGCCAACGTCCTGACTTTC. The V gene is TRBV7-3, the J gene TRBJ2-6; the D is unclear. Germline V gene sequence: CDR1 SGHTA, CDR2 FQGTGA. The CDR3 extends over 15 amino acids. Between the trimmed V and J ends, which lost 5 bases and 0 bases, there was a span of 8 bases.

This clonotype was observed a few times. The chain links TRBV5-5 to TRBJ2-1, with 16 nucleotides matching TRBD2. Trimming took 0 bases from V and 8 from J; bases not matched to a gene: 8. CDR3 length: 18 amino acids. Germline V CDR1 and CDR2: SGHKS, YYEKEE (reference sequence). DNA for the CDR3: TGTGCCAGCAGCTTGGAGGGGACTAGCGGGGGGGTATATGATGAGCAGTTCTTC. It yields the protein CASSLEGTSGGVYDEQFF.

This clonotype was seen ten or more times. The chain combines TRBV11-1 with TRBJ2-1, with 10 bases aligning to TRBD2. Germline V gives CDR1 SGHAT, CDR2 FQDESV (reference sequence). V lost 5 bases, J lost 9 bases, and 10 bases stayed unmatched. CDR3 length: 15 amino acids. CDR3 protein: CASSPGTSASREQFF. The CDR3, as DNA: TGTGCCAGCAGCCCCGGGACTAGCGCGTCGCGTGAGCAGTTCTTC.

V usage is TRBV11-2 and J usage is TRBJ2-3; the match to TRBD2 covers 8 bases. V shed 4 bases, J shed 3 bases, and the junction held 9 bases outside the gene matches. The CDR3 runs 16 residues. Germline V CDR1 and CDR2: SGHAT, FQNNGV. The CDR3 here is CASSSGLAVWTDTQYF. The CDR3 DNA reads TGTGCCAGCAGCTCCGGACTAGCCGTCTGGACAGATACGCAGTATTTT.

The chain uses TRBV5-1 and TRBJ2-1; 12 bases are shared with TRBD2. The CDR3 runs to 15 residues. Germline V CDR1 and CDR2: SGHRS, YFSETQ. V gave up 3 bases and J gave up 7 bases; unmatched junction bases: 5. CDR3 protein: CASSSSSGRANEQFF. CDR3 nucleotides: TGCGCCAGCAGCTCCTCTAGCGGGAGGGCAAATGAGCAGTTCTTC.